A selection of T cell receptor beta chains follows, all from one sample in a study of blood T cell repertoires in COVID-19. Measured with immunoSEQ multiplex PCR; TCRdb has only the in-frame clones, and not every one. In the table there are roughly 63,000 clones, 80% to 90% of which are singletons. Sequencing was performed on peripheral blood. These receptors all come from a man aged 45-65 years with acute or convalescent COVID-19. CDR3s include the opening cysteine and the closing phenylalanine or tryptophan. A D gene is named only where the DNA matches it firmly.

cdr3_aa cdr3_nt v_call cdr3_length j_call d_call
CASWQGRETQYF TGTGCCAGCTGGCAGGGCAGGGAGACCCAGTACTTC TRBV6-5 12 TRBJ2-5 -
CASLAGLSTDTQYF TGTGCCAGCCTAGCGGGGCTAAGCACAGATACGCAGTATTTT TRBV11-3 14 TRBJ2-3 TRBD2
CASSPGTGLYF TGTGCCAGCAGTCCCGGGACAGGGCTGTACTTC TRBV12-3/TRBV12-4 11 TRBJ2-7 TRBD1
CASSLGQSGNTIYF TGCGCCAGCAGCTTGGGACAGTCTGGAAACACCATATATTTT TRBV5-1 14 TRBJ1-3 -
CASSPGPDRGVHAFF TGTGCCAGCAGCCCAGGGCCGGACAGGGGGGTCCATGCTTTCTTT TRBV11-2 15 TRBJ1-1 TRBD1
CASTLSGQATGELFF TGTGCCAGCACTCTATCAGGACAGGCCACCGGGGAGCTGTTTTTT TRBV28 15 TRBJ2-2 TRBD1
CASKNRGQVAFF TGTGCCAGCAAAAACAGGGGGCAAGTAGCTTTCTTT TRBV3-1/TRBV3-2 12 TRBJ1-1 TRBD1
CASSYSGGTSDTQYF TGTGCCAGCAGTTACTCTGGGGGGACCTCAGATACGCAGTATTTT TRBV6-2/TRBV6-3 15 TRBJ2-3 -
CASRLRLAGDEETQYF TGCGCCAGCAGGCTTCGACTAGCGGGAGACGAGGAGACCCAGTACTTC TRBV4-1 16 TRBJ2-5 TRBD2
CASSLRTRGVRPKRGEKLFF TGTGCCAGCAGCTTACGTACAAGGGGTGTTCGGCCCAAAAGGGGTGAAAAACTGTTTTTT TRBV7-4 20 TRBJ1-4 -
CASSITGLRAGELFF TGTGCCAGTAGTATAACAGGCCTAAGGGCCGGGGAGCTGTTTTTT TRBV19 15 TRBJ2-2 -
CASSPIGSQPYEQYF TGCGCCAGCAGCCCCATCGGGAGTCAGCCCTACGAGCAGTACTTC TRBV4-3 15 TRBJ2-7 -
CASSLAFESGELFF TGTGCCAGCAGCTTAGCGTTCGAGTCCGGGGAGCTGTTTTTT TRBV11-2 14 TRBJ2-2 -
CASSLTGRGSSREARDEQFF TGCGCCAGCAGCTTGACAGGTAGGGGGTCTTCGCGGGAGGCCAGGGATGAGCAGTTCTTC TRBV5-1 20 TRBJ2-1 TRBD2
CASSFVIIAGNEQFF TGTGCCAGCAGCTTCGTGATCATAGCGGGAAATGAGCAGTTCTTC TRBV5-8 15 TRBJ2-1 TRBD2
CASSEGQGLQPQHF TGTGCCAGCAGTGAAGGACAGGGTCTGCAGCCCCAGCATTTT TRBV25-1 14 TRBJ1-5 TRBD1
CASSPPTVAYEQYF TGTGCCAGCTCACCACCCACGGTCGCCTACGAGCAGTACTTC TRBV18 14 TRBJ2-7 -
CSANGETQYF TGCAGTGCAAACGGGGAGACCCAGTACTTC TRBV20-1 10 TRBJ2-5 -